A single sample is the source of the 28 T cell receptor beta chains below, sequenced in a study of shared T cell receptors in the human thymus (dated by TCRdb to the early 2020s). The protocol used for the library was the immunoSEQ multiplex PCR assay. In its TCRdb copy, this immuneACCESS table keeps in-frame sequences only and misses some clones. Where compared with another copy, unresolved V genes explain less than half of these, and the others have no known cause. For this sample the table gives roughly 500,000 clones, of which around 78% were detected only once. The top ten hold more than 0.01% of the sample. The sample was also reused in another study, on human thymus T cells.

Sequencing was carried out using thymocytes. The receptor source for this set is a boy less than two years old with a congenital heart defect. Donor details come from another sample of the same person, matched by shared clones.

The chain has TRBV10-2 and TRBJ2-7; 9 bases are shared with TRBD2. V shed 7 bases, J shed 4 bases, and the junction held 14 bases outside the gene matches. Germline V lookup: CDR1 WSHSY, CDR2 SAAADI. This CDR3 spans 16 amino acids. The CDR3 protein is CASTDDSAGGRYEQYF. Here the CDR3 DNA reads TGCGCCAGCACCGACGACTCAGCGGGAGGCCGGTACGAGCAGTACTTC.

V and J are TRBV6-1 and TRBJ2-1; TRBD2 aligns across 10 bases. The germline gives CDR1 MNHNS, CDR2 SASEGT. V was clipped by 4 bases and J by 5 bases; unmatched bases: 8. This CDR3 is built from 16 residues. The CDR3 loop is CASSGGAGGPDNEQFF. The CDR3 DNA sequence: TGTGCCAGCAGTGGGGGAGCGGGAGGGCCGGACAATGAGCAGTTCTTC.

The chain employs TRBV10-1 and TRBJ1-1; no firm D call. Looked up from germline, CDR1 is WNHNN and CDR2 is SYGVQD (reference sequence). Trimming cost V 4 bases and J 3 bases, with 21 bases left between them. The CDR3 runs 17 residues. CDR3 in amino acids: CASSATDSGFKYTEAFF. The CDR3 DNA reads TGCGCCAGCAGTGCGACGGATTCGGGTTTTAAGTACACTGAAGCTTTCTTT.

The chain combines TRBV7-9 with TRBJ1-3, with TRBD1 identical over 9 bases. The germline V gene has CDR1 SEHNR and CDR2 FQNEAQ (reference sequence). This CDR3 is built from 16 residues. J lost 0 bases, V lost 5 bases, and 5 bases had no gene match. The CDR3 spells CASSDRDRVSGNTIYF. The CDR3 coding sequence is TGTGCCAGCAGCGACCGGGACAGGGTCTCTGGAAACACCATATATTTT.

This chain connects TRBV28 to TRBJ2-6, with 11 bases aligning to TRBD1. V gave up 6 bases and J gave up 0 bases; unmatched junction bases: 10. Germline lookup yields CDR1 MDHEN and CDR2 SYDVKM. The CDR3 has 19 residues. CDR3 loop: CASSWTWDRGYSGANVLTF. The CDR3 DNA sequence: TGTGCCAGCAGCTGGACGTGGGACAGGGGGTACTCTGGGGCCAACGTCCTGACTTTC. Variable domain in full (rest from reference TRBV28 and TRBJ2-6): DVKVTQSSRYLVKRTGEKVFLECVQDMDHENMFWYRQDPGLGLRLIYFSYDVKMKEKGDIPEGYSVSREKKERFSLILESASTNQTSMYLCASSWTWDRGYSGANVLTFGAGSRLTVL.

V gene TRBV27 combines with J gene TRBJ1-2; TRBD1 matches 11 bases. The CDR3 covers 17 residues. Germline CDR1 MNHEY, CDR2 SMNVEV (reference sequence). V was pared by 8 bases and J by 4 bases, with 15 bases of the junction left unmatched. The CDR3, as DNA: TGTGCCAGCCAAGAGGGGGGGACAGGGGGAAATCGCTATGGCTACACCTTC. It specifies CASQEGGTGGNRYGYTF.

This rearrangement joins TRBV6-5 to TRBJ1-1; D unresolved. The germline V gene encodes CDR1 MNHEY and CDR2 SVGAGI. The CDR3 is 12 residues long. V dropped 9 bases and J dropped 1 base, with 9 bases sitting between them. CDR3 bases: TGTGCCAGTGCACTCACGAACACTGAAGCTTTCTTT. This translates into CASALTNTEAFF.

This clone was seen more than once but under ten times. The rearrangement uses TRBV27 and TRBJ1-2; D gene ambiguous. The germline V gene encodes CDR1 MNHEY and CDR2 SMNVEV (reference sequence). V gave up 6 bases and J gave up 6 bases, with 11 bases separating them. This CDR3 region has 12 residues. The CDR3 is CASSEGENGYTF. The CDR3 coding sequence is TGTGCCAGCAGCGAGGGAGAGAATGGCTACACCTTC.

The rearrangement links TRBV5-8 to TRBJ2-1; 11 bases map to TRBD2. The CDR3 sequence is 19 residues long. Germline V CDR1 and CDR2: SGHTS, YDEGEE. V trimming: 3 bases; J trimming: 4 bases; junction bases outside the gene matches: 15. CDR3 sequence reads: CASSWTGTSGFGAYNEQFF. CDR3 nucleotide sequence: TGTGCCAGCAGCTGGACCGGGACTAGCGGCTTCGGGGCTTACAATGAGCAGTTCTTC.

The chain links TRBV28 to TRBJ1-1, with a possible D match to TRBD1 (5 bases). CDR1 MDHEN and CDR2 SYDVKM come from the germline V gene. This CDR3 comprises 16 residues. V was clipped by 6 bases and J by 1 base, with 18 bases between them. This chain's CDR3 is CASSPRVVGPNTEAFF. The DNA for the CDR3 is TGTGCCAGCAGCCCTAGGGTGGTGGGGCCGAACACTGAAGCTTTCTTT.

The rearrangement joins TRBV19 to TRBJ1-2, with D possibly TRBD1 on 5 matching bases. Between the trimmed V and J ends, which lost 3 bases and 4 bases, there was a span of 15 bases. Germline V lookup: CDR1 LNHDA, CDR2 SQIVND (reference sequence). This CDR3 contains 15 residues. The chain's CDR3 is CASSINRRTSYGYTF. The CDR3 nucleotides are TGTGCCAGTAGTATTAACAGGAGAACATCCTATGGCTACACCTTC.

The chain links TRBV11-3 to TRBJ2-7; D perhaps matches TRBD2 (6 bases). Germline-derived CDR1 and CDR2 are SGHNT and YENEEA. The CDR3 is 18 amino acids. V dropped 1 base and J dropped 3 bases, with 22 bases sitting between them. Here the CDR3 reads CASSLGRRGDTLDYEQYF. CDR3 in DNA: TGTGCCAGCAGCTTAGGGAGGAGGGGAGACACGCTGGACTACGAGCAGTACTTC.

The chain is built from TRBV5-4 and TRBJ1-2; tentatively, D is TRBD1 (5 bases). The ends were cut back, 7 bases at V and 7 bases at J, with 11 bases in the middle. CDR3 length equals 11 residues. Per the germline V gene, CDR1 is SGHNT and CDR2 is YYREEE (reference sequence). The DNA for the CDR3 is TGTGCCAGCTTCGGGGGTAGTGGCTACACCTTC. It yields the protein CASFGGSGYTF.

V usage is TRBV4-1 and J usage is TRBJ2-1; D possibly corresponds to TRBD2 (5 bases). Germline V gives CDR1 MGHRA, CDR2 YSYEKL. CDR3 size: 14 residues. V was pared by 3 bases and J by 4 bases, with 10 bases between. The CDR3 nucleotides are TGCGCCAGCAGCCACACGGACTGGTACAATGAGCAGTTCTTC. Protein product: CASSHTDWYNEQFF.

The V and J genes are TRBV25-1 and TRBJ2-3; 10 bases agree with TRBD1. V trimming: 9 bases; J trimming: 3 bases; junction bases outside the gene matches: 3. CDR1 is MGHDK, CDR2 SYGVNS, per germline. This CDR3 is built from 13 residues. CDR3 protein: CASTDRGTDTQYF. For the CDR3, the DNA is TGTGCCAGTACGGACAGGGGGACAGATACGCAGTATTTT.

The table lists this clone with a count of one. The rearrangement joins TRBV14 to TRBJ2-5, with D possibly TRBD1 on 6 matching bases. Germline V gene lookup returns CDR1 SGHDN and CDR2 FVKESK. V gave up 5 bases and J gave up 5 bases, with 12 bases separating them. The CDR3 loop spans 13 amino acids. CDR3 in amino acids: CASSGARGETQYF. The CDR3 DNA is TGTGCCAGCAGCGGGGCGAGGGGGGAGACCCAGTACTTC.

This clone was seen a handful of times. The V and J genes are TRBV27 and TRBJ1-1; 7 bases line up with TRBD1. CDR3 length equals 13 residues. The V and J ends lost 6 bases and 1 base, in that order; junction bases with no gene match: 2. Germline loops: CDR1 MNHEY, CDR2 SMNVEV (reference sequence). The CDR3 loop reads CASSWTGNTEAFF. Written as DNA, the CDR3 is TGTGCCAGCAGCTGGACAGGGAACACTGAAGCTTTCTTT.

This clone was picked up one time. J is TRBJ2-7 and V is TRBV14; no reliable D call. CDR3 size: 14 residues. Deletions cut 3 bases from V and 6 bases from J, with 15 bases between. The germline gives CDR1 SGHDN, CDR2 FVKESK. The CDR3 loop reads CASSHRLLTGEQYF. For the CDR3, the DNA is TGTGCCAGCAGCCACCGACTCCTGACGGGCGAGCAGTACTTC.

This clone was counted between two and nine times. V and J are TRBV28 and TRBJ1-5, with D perhaps matching TRBD1 (6 bases). In germline, CDR1 is MDHEN, CDR2 SYDVKM. V lost 6 bases, J lost 1 base, and 10 bases lay in between. There are 14 residues in the CDR3. The CDR3 protein is CASSLGQSNQPQHF. DNA of the CDR3: TGTGCCAGCAGCCTAGGACAGAGCAATCAGCCCCAGCATTTT.

In this sample, this clone turned up a few times. Other DNA sequences within the sample encode an identical CDR3. The gene calls are TRBV11-2 and TRBJ2-7; 16 nucleotides match TRBD2. The CDR3 extends over 14 amino acids. After removal of 6 bases from V and 7 bases from J, the junction contained 3 bases not matched to a gene. Germline lookup yields CDR1 SGHAT and CDR2 FQNNGV. The CDR3 region is CASRGLAGGREQYF. The CDR3 bases are TGTGCCAGCAGGGGACTAGCGGGAGGGCGTGAGCAGTACTTC.

The rearrangement links TRBV30 to TRBJ2-1; possible D gene TRBD2, 6 bases. Germline-derived CDR1 and CDR2 are GTSNPN and SVGIG (reference sequence). CDR3 length: 20 amino acids. The V end lost 1 base, the J end lost 3 bases, and 28 bases lay between the germline ends. The CDR3 reads CAWSDPPAETSLVFYNEQFF. CDR3 DNA sequence: TGTGCCTGGAGTGACCCCCCCGCAGAAACTAGCCTCGTGTTCTACAATGAGCAGTTCTTC.

This clone was recorded only once. The chain carries TRBV6-6 and TRBJ2-1; possible D gene TRBD2, 6 bases. The CDR3 is 12 residues long. V lost 4 bases and J lost 11, with 12 bases in between. Germline V gene lookup returns CDR1 MNHNY and CDR2 SVGAGI (reference sequence). The CDR3 DNA is TGTGCCAGCAGTTCTATGGGACTCCAGCAGTTCTTC. Amino acid sequence: CASSSMGLQQFF.

The CDR3 DNA sequence: TGTGCCAGCAGCCCCCGGGCAGGGGGAGGTGGCTATGGCTACACCTTC. It yields the protein CASSPRAGGGGYGYTF. The chain employs TRBV7-2 and TRBJ1-2; 7 positions match TRBD1. After removal of 5 bases from V and 4 bases from J, the junction contained 13 bases not matched to a gene. The CDR3 is made up of 16 amino acids. Germline V gives CDR1 SGHTA, CDR2 FQGNSA.

This clone was observed a few times. The chain combines TRBV27 with TRBJ2-7, with D unclear. Germline assignment: CDR1 MNHEY and CDR2 SMNVEV (reference sequence). CDR3 length: 14 residues. The V gene lost 2 bases and the J gene lost 6 bases, with 14 bases spanning the gap. The CDR3 DNA reads as TGTGCCAGCAGTTTACGCTATTATGTCGGCGAGCAGTACTTC. As protein: CASSLRYYVGEQYF.

The genes are TRBV4-2 and TRBJ1-1; 7 bases agree with TRBD1. Unmatched junction bases numbered 8, after V lost 3 bases and J lost 1 base. The CDR3 covers 16 residues. Germline V gene sequence: CDR1 LGHNA, CDR2 YNFKEQ. CDR3 residues: CASSQEKYRGNTEAFF. In DNA, the CDR3 is TGTGCCAGCAGCCAGGAAAAGTACAGGGGGAACACTGAAGCTTTCTTT.

The V call is TRBV11-3, the J call TRBJ2-7, with TRBD2 matching 7 bases. Germline V gene lookup returns CDR1 SGHNT and CDR2 YENEEA. V shed 5 bases, J shed 5 bases, and the junction held 15 bases outside the gene matches. The CDR3 totals 16 residues. Here the CDR3 DNA reads TGTGCCAGCAGCCCCGCAGCGCGGGAGCCCCGGGACGAGCAGTACTTC. The encoded protein is CASSPAAREPRDEQYF. Supplemented by reference TRBV11-3 and TRBJ2-7, the full variable domain reads EAGVVQSPRYKIIEKKQPVAFWCNPISGHNTLYWYLQNLGQGPELLIRYENEEAVDDSQLPKDRFSAERLKGVDSTLKIQPAELGDSAVYLCASSPAAREPRDEQYFGPGTRLTVT.

This clone has more than one count but fewer than ten. This chain uses TRBV7-9 with TRBJ2-7; no clear D gene. CDR1 SEHNR and CDR2 FQNEAQ come from the germline V gene (reference sequence). This CDR3 comprises 13 residues. Trimming shortened V by 5 bases and J by 0 bases, and 8 bases separated the two germline ends. The chain's CDR3 is CASSRRSSYEQYF. The CDR3 nucleotides are TGTGCCAGCAGCCGCCGGAGCTCCTACGAGCAGTACTTC.

This chain uses TRBV20-1 with TRBJ1-1, with a possible D match to TRBD1 (6 bases). The germline gives CDR1 DFQATT, CDR2 SNEGSKA (reference sequence). The CDR3 consists of 10 residues. The DNA of the CDR3 is TGCAGCCCTAGGGGGGGTTGGACTTTCTTT. Its protein is CSPRGGWTFF.